This T cell receptor beta chain was observed in a study of T cell changes during pregnancy in multiple sclerosis (dated by TCRdb to about 2019). Study-level background: Changes in the T cell repertoire over the course of pregnancy were examined in this study in women with multiple sclerosis.

Concerning this clone itself: The antigen it recognizes is unknown. No quality values exist for individual bases; no much larger clone is one base distant.

Preparation of the library involved the immunoSEQ multiplex PCR assay. TCRdb re-hosts the immuneACCESS table, in-frame sequences only. Its copies lack some clones; in the studies checked, an unresolved V gene accounts for under half of them, and the cause for the rest is not known. The sample table holds 70,000 to 75,000 clones, of which over 85% were seen once. The top ten hold roughly 2.1% of the sample. The CDR3 covers 11 residues, taking in both the cysteine and the phenylalanine. The read is trimmed to its CDR3 DNA, 33 bases read in frame from base 1. Reading the germline V gene gives CDR1 SGHTA and CDR2 FQGNSA. V is pared back by 5 bases and J by 13 bases, with 14 bases lying between the germline termini.

The V and J genes are TRBV7-2 and TRBJ1-2; TRBD1 might be the D gene, on 6 matching bases. The origin of this receptor is a female donor with multiple sclerosis, enrolled in a pregnancy study. The specimen was peripheral blood, collected in the second trimester of pregnancy. The DNA sequence follows: TGTGCCAGCAGCCGAACAGGGAGCGGCACCTTC. It specifies CASSRTGSGTF.